Presented here are 27 T cell receptor beta chains from one specimen sequenced in a study of response to subunit inactivated influenza vaccine. Using its own MiXCR run on the RT-PCR reads, TCRdb lists one record per CDR3 protein. The sample has hundreds of thousands of distinct CDR3 sequences, about 14% seen once; the top ten hold less than 9%. Sequences were derived from PBMCs from blood, sampled 14 to 15 days before vaccination. The receptors derive from a man between 50 and 59 years old who received an inactivated influenza vaccine.

The J gene is TRBJ2-1, the V gene TRBV20-1; D is uncertain. Germline CDR1 is DFQATT and CDR2 is SNEGSKA (reference sequence). V dropped 6 bases and J dropped 2 bases, with 17 bases sitting between them. The CDR3 covers 15 residues. The CDR3 here is CSASPLRPAYNEQFF. DNA for the CDR3: TGCAGTGCGAGCCCACTTCGACCCGCCTACAATGAGCAGTTCTTC.

There are a few counts of this clonotype. The CDR3 spells CASSLAQGQETQYF. The CDR3 DNA reads TGTGCCAGCAGCTTAGCACAGGGCCAAGAGACCCAGTACTTC. The rearrangement joins TRBV7-8 to TRBJ2-5; D is possibly TRBD1 (6 bases). V gave up 0 bases and J gave up 1 base, with 6 bases separating them. The CDR3 contains 14 residues. CDR1 is SGHVS, CDR2 FQNEAQ, per germline.

The chain uses TRBV12-3 or TRBV12-4 and TRBJ2-5; D perhaps matches TRBD2 (6 bases). Trimming shortened V by 7 bases and J by 6 bases, and 24 bases separated the two germline ends. CDR3 size: 16 residues. CDR3 coding DNA: TGTGCCAGCACTCCTCATGAAGGGACTCGGCATAAGACCCAGTACTTC. Its protein is CASTPHEGTRHKTQYF.

This clonotype appeared a few times. The chain recombines TRBV4-3 with TRBJ2-1; D possibly corresponds to TRBD2 (7 bases). The germline CDR1 and CDR2 sequences are LGHNA and YSLEER. The length of the CDR3 is 17 residues. V dropped 5 bases and J dropped 6 bases, with 23 bases sitting between them. CDR3 sequence (DNA): TGCGCCAGCAGCGCCCGTAGGGGGGGAGGGGTCGGCAATGAGCAGTTCTTC. This codes for CASSARRGGGVGNEQFF.

This chain links TRBV29-1 with TRBJ2-5; 11 bases fit TRBD2. The V and J ends lost 3 bases and 2 bases, in that order; junction bases with no gene match: 20. Germline CDR1 and CDR2: SQVTM and ANQGSEA. The length of the CDR3 is 20 residues. Written as DNA, the CDR3 is TGCAGCGTTGAGGGTTTAACTAGCGGGAGAGAGGGCCGATTTCAAGAGACCCAGTACTTC. Translated: CSVEGLTSGREGRFQETQYF.

The chain has TRBV7-9 and TRBJ1-5; D is undetermined. In germline, CDR1 is SEHNR, CDR2 FQNEAQ (reference sequence). The CDR3 has 14 residues. Trimming took off 0 bases at V and 7 bases at J, with 10 bases between the two ends. The CDR3 sequence: CASSLAGSGQPQHF. The CDR3 DNA reads TGTGCCAGCAGCTTAGCGGGGTCTGGCCAGCCCCAGCATTTT. Based on the CDR3 plus reference TRBV7-9 and TRBJ1-5, the full variable domain is DTGVSQNPRHKITKRGQNVTFRCDPISEHNRLYWYRQTLGQGPEFLTYFQNEAQLEKSRLLSDRFSAERPKGSFSTLEIQRTEQGDSAMYLCASSLAGSGQPQHFGDGTRLSIL.

This clonotype has only a few counts. The chain combines TRBV5-5 with TRBJ1-5; D uncertain. Trimming left V 7 bases short and J 7 bases short, with 24 bases between. This CDR3 spans 16 amino acids. Germline CDR1 reads SGHKS; CDR2 reads YYEKEE (reference sequence). CDR3 sequence: CASQPSVGMGLQPQHF. In DNA, the CDR3 is TGTGCCAGCCAGCCGAGTGTCGGGATGGGGTTACAGCCCCAGCATTTT.

This clonotype came up a few times. The chain has TRBV5-6 and TRBJ1-1; possible D gene TRBD1, 6 bases. Germline V lookup: CDR1 SGHDT, CDR2 YYEEEE. The CDR3 covers 13 residues. V gave up 4 bases and J gave up 4 bases, with 11 bases separating them. CDR3 nucleotide sequence: TGTGCCAGCAGCCTTGAGGGGGTCACTGAAGCTTTCTTT. It encodes CASSLEGVTEAFF. Full variable domain (outside the CDR3, taken from reference TRBV5-6 and TRBJ1-1): DAGVTQSPTHLIKTRGQQVTLRCSPKSGHDTVSWYQQALGQGPQFIFQYYEEEERQRGNFPDRFSGHQFPNYSSELNVNALLLGDSALYLCASSLEGVTEAFFGQGTRLTVV.

This clonotype was observed at least ten times. This sequence joins TRBV5-1 and TRBJ2-1; D ambiguous. The germline V gene encodes CDR1 SGHRS and CDR2 YFSETQ. The V end was cut by 1 base, the J end by 3 bases, with 14 bases between. The CDR3 sequence is 16 residues long. The DNA for the CDR3 is TGCGCCAGCAGCTTGTCTATAGCAAGCCACTACAATGAGCAGTTCTTC. Its protein is CASSLSIASHYNEQFF.

This clonotype turned up a few times. V and J are TRBV12-3 or TRBV12-4 and TRBJ1-5; possible D gene TRBD1, 6 bases. V was pared by 3 bases and J by 6 bases, with 18 bases between. The CDR3 length is 16 residues. For the CDR3, the DNA is TGTGCCAGCAGTTTGCAGGGGCCGGTTCTCGGTCAGCCCCAGCATTTT. Protein: CASSLQGPVLGQPQHF.

The V call is TRBV9, the J call TRBJ1-1; tentatively, D is TRBD1 (6 bases). The germline V and J ends were trimmed by 4 bases and 4 bases, with 17 bases remaining between them. The CDR3 totals 15 residues. Germline lookup yields CDR1 SGDLS and CDR2 YYNGEE. CDR3: CASSPRQAVGTEAFF. CDR3 nucleotide sequence: TGTGCCAGCAGCCCTCGACAGGCGGTGGGCACTGAAGCTTTCTTT. Variable domain in full (rest from reference TRBV9 and TRBJ1-1): DSGVTQTPKHLITATGQRVTLRCSPRSGDLSVYWYQQSLDQGLQFLIQYYNGEERAKGNILERFSAQQFPDLHSELNLSSLELGDSALYFCASSPRQAVGTEAFFGQGTRLTVV.

Worth noting for this clonotype: Its ends do not fully match the called genes, so a read error is possible. The J gene is TRBJ1-5, the V gene TRBV18; tentatively, D is TRBD1 (5 bases). The CDR3 has 13 amino acids. In germline, CDR1 is KGHSH, CDR2 LQKENI. CDR3 sequence reads: CASSGGIDHPQHF. The CDR3, as DNA: TGTGCCAGCTCAGGGGGGATCGATCATCCCCAGCATTTT.

In this sample, this clonotype turned up a few times. This rearrangement joins TRBV16 to TRBJ2-3; TRBD1 matches 12 bases. In germline, CDR1 is KGHSY, CDR2 FQNENV. The V gene end was trimmed by 5 bases and the J gene end by 3 bases; junction bases not matched to a gene: 6. CDR3 length equals 16 residues. CDR3 region: CASSTGTGGLTDTQYF. The DNA for the CDR3 is TGTGCCAGCAGCACCGGGACAGGGGGCTTAACAGATACGCAGTATTTT.

The chain employs TRBV5-1 and TRBJ2-1, with D perhaps matching TRBD2 (7 bases). Per the germline V gene, CDR1 is SGHRS and CDR2 is YFSETQ. The V gene lost 6 bases and the J gene lost 4 bases, with 20 bases spanning the gap. The CDR3 length is 16 residues. CDR3 sequence: CASTWVGGASYNEQFF. In DNA, the CDR3 is TGCGCCAGCACCTGGGTTGGGGGGGCCTCGTACAATGAGCAGTTCTTC.

This chain uses TRBV5-1 with TRBJ2-1; possibly TRBD2 for D (5 bases). Per the germline V gene, CDR1 is SGHRS and CDR2 is YFSETQ. The V and J ends lost 0 bases and 3 bases respectively, with 13 bases between them. The length of the CDR3 is 16 residues. This chain's CDR3 is CASSLVGEPRYNEQFF. CDR3 DNA sequence: TGCGCCAGCAGCTTGGTGGGAGAGCCGCGCTACAATGAGCAGTTCTTC.

The rearrangement uses TRBV5-1 and TRBJ1-6; perhaps TRBD1 as D (5 bases). V was shortened by 5 bases and J by 9 bases, with 18 bases between the two germline ends. The CDR3 consists of 15 residues. CDR1 is SGHRS and CDR2 is YFSETQ in the germline V gene. The CDR3 sequence is CASRELPGGTSPLHF. In DNA form, the CDR3 reads TGCGCCAGCAGGGAGCTGCCGGGAGGGACTTCACCCCTCCACTTT.

A few counts support this clonotype. The CDR3 DNA reads as TGTGCCAGCAGCTTCCCGGGGAGGAGGTACGAGCAGTACTTC. Translated, it gives CASSFPGRRYEQYF. The chain combines TRBV7-2 with TRBJ2-7, with D perhaps matching TRBD2 (6 bases). The germline V and J ends were trimmed by 3 bases and 4 bases, with 13 bases remaining between them. CDR1 and CDR2 (germline): SGHTA, FQGNSA. The CDR3 has 14 amino acids. Filled out from reference TRBV7-2 and TRBJ2-7, the complete variable domain reads GAGVSQSPSNKVTEKGKDVELRCDPISGHTALYWYRQSLGQGLEFLIYFQGNSAPDKSGLPSDRFSAERTGGSVSTLTIQRTQQEDSAVYLCASSFPGRRYEQYFGPGTRLTVT.

The CDR3, as DNA: TGTGCCATCAGGGCGGGGGCCATGAACACTGAAGCTTTCTTT. Translating gives CAIRAGAMNTEAFF. The chain employs TRBV10-3 and TRBJ1-1; D is perhaps TRBD1 (6 bases). CDR1 and CDR2 (germline): ENHRY, SYGVKD. Trimming left V 6 bases short and J 0 bases short, with 11 bases between. This CDR3 has 14 residues.

This clonotype has just a few counts. The chain recombines TRBV27 with TRBJ2-2; 7 bases map to TRBD1. CDR3 size: 17 residues. CDR1 and CDR2 from the germline V gene are MNHEY and SMNVEV (reference sequence). Trimming cost V 5 bases and J 2 bases; bases outside gene matches: 11. CDR3 in amino acids: CASSPVHRQGNTGELFF. The CDR3 region has the DNA TGTGCCAGCAGTCCCGTACACCGACAGGGTAACACCGGGGAGCTGTTTTTT.

This clonotype was observed a few times. The J gene is TRBJ2-3, the V gene TRBV20-1; TRBD2 agrees at 9 bases. Germline V gene sequence: CDR1 DFQATT, CDR2 SNEGSKA (reference sequence). The CDR3 totals 15 residues. J gave up 2 bases and V 3 bases, and 6 bases lay outside the gene matches. DNA of the CDR3: TGCAGTGCTAGTCGGCTAGCGGGGACCACAGATACGCAGTATTTT. This translates into CSASRLAGTTDTQYF.

This clonotype has a handful of counts. CDR3 nucleotides: TGTGCCAGCAGCGACAAAGGACAGGGGTTTGGCACCGGGGAGCTGTTTTTT. Translating it yields CASSDKGQGFGTGELFF. This sequence joins TRBV12-3 or TRBV12-4 and TRBJ2-2; 9 bases agree with TRBD1. The CDR3 extends over 17 amino acids. Trimming cost V 6 bases and J 4 bases; bases outside gene matches: 12.

This clonotype was counted ten times or more. The V call is TRBV20-1, the J call TRBJ2-5; D remains ambiguous. V lost 5 bases and J 5 bases, leaving 12 bases between the germline ends. This CDR3 is built from 12 residues. Germline values: CDR1 DFQATT, CDR2 SNEGSKA (reference sequence). This CDR3 is CSALPVRETQYF. Written as DNA, the CDR3 is TGCAGTGCTCTACCGGTCAGGGAGACCCAGTACTTC.

This clonotype was observed a handful of times. This rearrangement joins TRBV20-1 to TRBJ2-2; TRBD1 aligns across 9 bases. V lost 0 bases, J lost 3 bases, and 8 bases stayed unmatched. Germline assignment: CDR1 DFQATT and CDR2 SNEGSKA (reference sequence). This CDR3 comprises 17 residues. The CDR3 loop reads CSARDVLQGADTGELFF. The CDR3, as DNA: TGCAGTGCTAGAGATGTACTACAGGGGGCTGACACCGGGGAGCTGTTTTTT.

This clonotype has just a few counts. The rearrangement uses TRBV4-3 and TRBJ2-7; TRBD1 agrees at 12 bases. Germline CDR1 is LGHNA and CDR2 is YSLEER. V shed 0 bases and J 3 bases; nucleotides not matched to a gene: 9. This CDR3 has 18 residues. The CDR3: CASSQDLPGTGGHYEQYF. Here the CDR3 DNA reads TGCGCCAGCAGCCAAGATCTACCCGGGACAGGGGGCCACTACGAGCAGTACTTC.

A few counts support this clonotype. V usage is TRBV5-1 and J usage is TRBJ2-7; D gene uncertain. V lost 0 bases to trimming and J lost 2 bases, with 9 bases between them. The CDR3 contains 14 residues. CDR1 SGHRS and CDR2 YFSETQ come from the germline V gene. CDR3 protein: CASSLGSPTYEQYF. DNA for the CDR3: TGCGCCAGCAGCTTGGGAAGTCCAACCTACGAGCAGTACTTC. The variable domain in full, completed from reference TRBV5-1 and TRBJ2-7, reads KAGVTQTPRYLIKTRGQQVTLSCSPISGHRSVSWYQQTPGQGLQFLFEYFSETQRNKGNFPGRFSGRQFSNSRSEMNVSTLELGDSALYLCASSLGSPTYEQYFGPGTRLTVT.

This CDR3 reads CSARPGTTALATDTQYF. The CDR3 DNA follows: TGCAGTGCAAGACCAGGGACGACAGCCCTAGCCACAGATACGCAGTATTTT. The chain couples TRBV20-1 to TRBJ2-3; D is tentatively TRBD1 or TRBD2 (5 bases each). CDR3 length equals 17 residues. V was cut by 6 bases and J by 2 bases, with 24 bases left in between. Germline V gives CDR1 DFQATT, CDR2 SNEGSKA (reference sequence).

The V and J genes are TRBV12-3 or TRBV12-4 and TRBJ2-7; 9 bases align to TRBD2. The J segment lost 2 bases and the V segment lost 10 bases, leaving 6 bases of the junction unmatched. The CDR3 is made up of 13 amino acids. This CDR3 reads CATKLAGAYEQYF. CDR3 DNA sequence: TGTGCCACCAAATTAGCGGGAGCCTACGAGCAGTACTTC.